The clone carrying this TCR beta chain was counted between two and nine times. Its antigen is not known. A single record per CDR3 protein comes from TCRdb applying MiXCR to the RT-PCR reads. This sample has hundreds of thousands of distinct CDR3 sequences; about 15% occur once, and the top ten carry around a tenth. The sample comes from a study of response to subunit inactivated influenza vaccine. Study observations and caveats: T cells newly recruited by each seasonal influenza vaccination are few, the authors suggested.

In germline, CDR1 is LNHNV, CDR2 YYDKDF (reference sequence). Between the trimmed V and J ends, which lost 4 bases and 2 bases, there was a span of 12 bases. The CDR3 contains 15 residues. The chain carries TRBV15 and TRBJ2-1; D not certain. This sample comprised PBMCs from blood, obtained approximately 12 days after vaccination. The receptor was isolated from a man in his forties or fifties who received an inactivated influenza vaccine. CDR3 DNA sequence: TGTGCCACCAGCACATTGGAGCTAGCCTACAATGAGCAGTTCTTC. The encoded protein is CATSTLELAYNEQFF.